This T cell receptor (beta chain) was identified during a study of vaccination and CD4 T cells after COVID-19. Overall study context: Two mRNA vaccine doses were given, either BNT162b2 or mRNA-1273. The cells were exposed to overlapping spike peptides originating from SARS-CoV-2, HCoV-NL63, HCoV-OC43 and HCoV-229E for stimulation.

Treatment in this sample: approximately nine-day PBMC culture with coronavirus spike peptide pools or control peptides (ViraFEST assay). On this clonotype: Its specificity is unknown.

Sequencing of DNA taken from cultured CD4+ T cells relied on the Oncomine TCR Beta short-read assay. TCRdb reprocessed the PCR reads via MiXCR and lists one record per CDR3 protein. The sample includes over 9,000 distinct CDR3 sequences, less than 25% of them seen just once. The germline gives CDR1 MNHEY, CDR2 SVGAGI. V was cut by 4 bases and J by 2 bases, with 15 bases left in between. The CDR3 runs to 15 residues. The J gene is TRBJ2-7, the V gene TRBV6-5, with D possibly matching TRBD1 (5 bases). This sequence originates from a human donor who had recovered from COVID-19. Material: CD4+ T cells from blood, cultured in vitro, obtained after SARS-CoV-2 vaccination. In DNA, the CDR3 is TGTGCCAGCAGTTCCCCTTCGACAGCAACCTACGAGCAGTACTTC. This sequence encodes CASSSPSTATYEQYF.